The 32 T cell receptor beta chains in this list originate from one sample, sequenced in a study of post-analysis software for immune sequencing data. What these receptors recognize is not known. Study-wide results and limits: Roughly five TRBV segments, including TRBV5-6, TRBV5-1 and TRBV20-1, were more frequent in patients than controls.

Unique molecular identifiers tagged the TCR beta cDNA libraries. In TCRdb, the PCR reads were re-called with MiXCR into one record per CDR3 protein. The sample shows over 300,000 distinct CDR3 sequences, approximately 38% of them seen only once. Material: blood. These receptors came from a girl aged 10 to 17 with multiple sclerosis.

This clonotype appeared many times. This sequence joins TRBV15 and TRBJ2-3; 8 positions match TRBD2. The CDR3 contains 15 residues. With V trimmed by 0 bases and J by 1 base, 0 bases remained unmatched. CDR1 LNHNV and CDR2 YYDKDF come from the germline V gene (reference sequence). The CDR3 coding sequence is TGTGCCACCAGCAGAGATAGCGGGGGCACAGATACGCAGTATTTT. Residues: CATSRDSGGTDTQYF.

The J gene is TRBJ2-5, the V gene TRBV7-2, with D perhaps given as TRBD1 or TRBD2 (5 bases each). Trimming left V 5 bases short and J 4 bases short, with 11 bases between. CDR1 and CDR2 from the germline V gene are SGHTA and FQGNSA. The CDR3 is 13 amino acids. The CDR3 DNA reads TGTGCCAGCAGCCCGCCGGGACCAGAGACCCAGTACTTC. Encoded protein: CASSPPGPETQYF.

This clonotype was recorded a few times. The rearrangement uses TRBV3-1 and TRBJ1-4, with a tentative D call TRBD1 (6 bases). The CDR3 sequence is 15 residues long. Between the trimmed V and J ends, which lost 1 base and 3 bases, there was a span of 9 bases. CDR1 and CDR2 from the germline V gene are LGHDT and YNNKEL (reference sequence). This CDR3 is CASSQVAGANEKLFF. CDR3 bases: TGTGCCAGCAGCCAAGTAGCAGGGGCTAATGAAAAACTGTTTTTT. The full variable domain, rest sourced from reference TRBV3-1 and TRBJ1-4, is DTAVSQTPKYLVTQMGNDKSIKCEQNLGHDTMYWYKQDSKKFLKIMFSYNNKELIINETVPNRFSPKSPDKAHLNLHINSLELGDSAVYFCASSQVAGANEKLFFGSGTQLSVL.

This clonotype was seen just once. The V call is TRBV4-1, the J call TRBJ1-5; tentatively, D is TRBD1 (5 bases). The CDR3 runs to 15 residues. V was cut by 4 bases and J by 7 bases, with 17 bases left in between. Per the germline V gene, CDR1 is MGHRA and CDR2 is YSYEKL. The CDR3 DNA follows: TGCGCCAGCAGCCTCCCGGGACGGGATGGACAGCCCCAGCATTTT. This codes for CASSLPGRDGQPQHF.

V and J are TRBV5-1 and TRBJ2-1; TRBD2 agrees at 8 bases. Per germline, CDR1 SGHRS and CDR2 YFSETQ. J was trimmed by 10 bases and V by 3 bases; bases with no gene match: 12. The CDR3 has 15 amino acids. CDR3 region: CASSSSMAGGTEQFF. CDR3 in DNA: TGCGCCAGCAGCTCCTCTATGGCGGGGGGCACAGAGCAGTTCTTC.

This clonotype was recorded once. This sequence joins TRBV4-1 and TRBJ2-3, with no clear D. Trimming pared 3 bases from V and 5 bases from J, leaving 12 bases between. Germline CDR1 reads MGHRA; CDR2 reads YSYEKL. This CDR3 is 14 amino acids long. The CDR3 DNA reads TGCGCCAGCAGCCAGTCGCCGATCGAAGATACGCAGTATTTT. The encoded protein is CASSQSPIEDTQYF.

The sample holds a few counts of this clonotype. The V call is TRBV20-1, the J call TRBJ2-1; D is perhaps TRBD2 (7 bases). The V gene's germline CDR1 is DFQATT and CDR2 SNEGSKA (reference sequence). V lost 5 bases and J lost 7, with 21 bases in between. There are 15 residues in the CDR3. The CDR3 loop reads CSAPFGWGGRNEQFF. The CDR3 DNA reads TGCAGTGCTCCCTTTGGGTGGGGGGGCAGGAATGAGCAGTTCTTC.

As concerns this clonotype: The junction departs from germline at one end; a sequencing error may be responsible. CDR3 amino acids: CASSSRSEANCGYTF. The CDR3 coding sequence is TGTGCCAGCAGCAGCAGGAGTGAAGCTAACTGTGGCTACACCTTC. This chain connects TRBV7-2 to TRBJ1-2; D not certain. Germline lookup yields CDR1 SGHTA and CDR2 FQGNSA. The CDR3 totals 15 residues.

The sample holds a few counts of this clonotype. The rearrangement uses TRBV7-9 and TRBJ1-1; no clear D. This CDR3 has 12 amino acids. The V gene's germline CDR1 is SEHNR and CDR2 FQNEAQ (reference sequence). Trimming removed 3 bases at V and 3 bases at J, with 5 bases between. The CDR3 DNA sequence: TGTGCCAGCAGCTTCACGGACACTGAAGCTTTCTTT. Translated, it gives CASSFTDTEAFF.

About this clonotype: One end of the junction does not line up with germline, which may come from a read error. The V and J genes are TRBV4-1 and TRBJ1-1, with TRBD1 as a possible D gene (6 bases). Germline V gives CDR1 MGHRA, CDR2 YSYEKL. This CDR3 has 15 amino acids. CDR3 coding DNA: TGCGCCGGCAGCCAATTGTCAGGGGTCAAAACTGAAGCTTTCTTT. Its protein product is CAGSQLSGVKTEAFF.

This clonotype came up once. The rearrangement joins TRBV7-9 to TRBJ1-2, with D unclear. The CDR3 contains 14 residues. Deletions cut 1 base from V and 3 bases from J, with 9 bases between. Germline CDR1 reads SEHNR; CDR2 reads FQNEAQ (reference sequence). The CDR3 sequence: CASSLVATYYGYTF. CDR3 sequence (DNA): TGTGCCAGCAGCTTAGTCGCGACGTACTATGGCTACACCTTC.

The gene calls are TRBV30 and TRBJ1-2; D not resolved. Germline loops: CDR1 GTSNPN, CDR2 SVGIG (reference sequence). The CDR3 contains 12 residues. Trimming stripped 3 bases from V and 7 bases from J, with 12 bases between. CDR3 sequence: CAWRVAGGGYTF. The DNA of the CDR3 is TGTGCCTGGAGGGTGGCAGGCGGTGGCTACACCTTC.

This clonotype was seen a few times. V gene TRBV5-1 combines with J gene TRBJ2-3, with TRBD2 identical over 10 bases. Looked up from germline, CDR1 is SGHRS and CDR2 is YFSETQ. V trimming: 4 bases; J trimming: 0 bases; junction bases outside the gene matches: 17. CDR3 length: 20 residues. As DNA, the CDR3 is TGCGCCAGCAGCCACCACGGAGGCCTAGCGGGGGTCGCTAGCACAGATACGCAGTATTTT. Its translation is CASSHHGGLAGVASTDTQYF.

The gene calls are TRBV13 and TRBJ2-1; D may be TRBD1 (5 bases). The CDR3 is 13 amino acids. CDR1 is PRHDT, CDR2 FYEKMQ, per germline (reference sequence). The germline V and J ends were trimmed by 6 bases and 10 bases, with 16 bases remaining between them. CDR3 region: CASRTIGAMEQFF. The CDR3, as DNA: TGTGCCAGCAGAACCATTGGGGCTATGGAGCAGTTCTTC.

This clonotype occurred a few times. V and J are TRBV12-3 or TRBV12-4 and TRBJ2-5, with D perhaps assigned TRBD1 or TRBD2 (5 bases each). CDR3 length equals 14 residues. Trimming removed 1 base at V and 5 bases at J, with 11 bases between. CDR3 nucleotide sequence: TGTGCCAGCAGTTTAGTAGGGGCGGGTGAGACCCAGTACTTC. It yields the protein CASSLVGAGETQYF.

This chain connects TRBV15 to TRBJ2-5, with 7 bases aligning to TRBD2. The CDR3 sequence is 18 residues long. From germline, CDR1 is LNHNV and CDR2 YYDKDF (reference sequence). Losses at the gene ends were 1 base for V and 2 bases for J; bases not matched to a gene: 13. CDR3 residues: CATSRGPAGMVRQETQYF. CDR3 DNA sequence: TGTGCCACCAGCAGAGGGCCAGCGGGGATGGTAAGGCAAGAGACCCAGTACTTC.

The chain carries TRBV7-6 and TRBJ2-7, with TRBD2 matching over 11 bases. Trimming removed 5 bases from V and 7 bases from J; junction bases left unmatched: 7. The CDR3 covers 14 residues. Germline CDR1 and CDR2: SGHVS and FNYEAQ. The DNA for the CDR3 is TGTGCCAGCAGCACTAGCGGGGGCAACAATGAGCAGTACTTC. Protein product: CASSTSGGNNEQYF.

There are a few counts of this clonotype. This chain uses TRBV28 with TRBJ2-6; no clear D. The CDR3 is 15 amino acids. V was cut by 7 bases and J by 2 bases, with 12 bases left in between. Germline CDR1 MDHEN, CDR2 SYDVKM. The CDR3 region is CASTPAETGANVLTF. CDR3 bases: TGTGCCAGCACCCCCGCGGAGACTGGGGCCAACGTCCTGACTTTC.

CDR3 nucleotide sequence: TGTGCCAGCAGTACCCGGGCAGCCGAGACCCAGTACTTC. Translated, it gives CASSTRAAETQYF. The V and J genes are TRBV6-5 and TRBJ2-5; D remains unclear. The CDR3 sequence is 13 residues long. V was trimmed by 5 bases and J by 5 bases, leaving 12 bases between them. CDR1 is MNHEY, CDR2 SVGAGI, per germline.

The genes are TRBV20-1 and TRBJ2-5; the match to TRBD2 covers 8 bases. Per the germline V gene, CDR1 is DFQATT and CDR2 is SNEGSKA (reference sequence). The CDR3 contains 16 residues. The V segment lost 1 base and the J segment 5 bases; nucleotides outside the gene matches: 12. The CDR3 reads CSARAVGLATGETQYF. CDR3 nucleotide sequence: TGCAGTGCTAGAGCTGTAGGACTAGCAACAGGGGAGACCCAGTACTTC.

CDR3 loop: CASGEGLSGVYGYTF. The CDR3 bases are TGTGCCAGCGGGGAGGGTTTATCGGGTGTCTATGGCTACACCTTC. The rearrangement links TRBV9 to TRBJ1-2, with no clear D. Trimming pared 7 bases from V and 4 bases from J, leaving 20 bases between. CDR1 is SGDLS and CDR2 is YYNGEE in the germline V gene. The length of the CDR3 is 15 residues.

This clonotype appeared a few times. The V and J genes are TRBV6-2 or TRBV6-3 and TRBJ2-1, with 8 nucleotides matching TRBD2. There are 18 residues in the CDR3. After removal of 0 bases from V and 3 bases from J, the junction contained 10 bases not matched to a gene. Germline V gene lookup returns CDR1 MNHEY and CDR2 SVGEGT. DNA of the CDR3: TGTGCCAGCAGTTACTCGGTTCGGGTGGCGGGGGGCTACAATGAGCAGTTCTTC. Translating it yields CASSYSVRVAGGYNEQFF.

The chain couples TRBV20-1 to TRBJ2-3; possible D gene TRBD2, 6 bases. V lost 1 base and J 5 bases, leaving 10 bases between the germline ends. The CDR3 is 13 amino acids. Germline CDR1 and CDR2: DFQATT and SNEGSKA (reference sequence). The CDR3 region is CSARGGVKDTQYF. The CDR3 DNA is TGCAGTGCTAGAGGCGGGGTGAAAGATACGCAGTATTTT.

This chain joins TRBV4-3 and TRBJ1-4; 9 bases are a match to TRBD1. With 4 bases clipped from V and 6 bases from J, the junction kept 9 bases outside the gene matches. The germline CDR1 and CDR2 sequences are LGHNA and YSLEER. The CDR3 contains 16 residues. CDR3 DNA sequence: TGCGCCAGCAGCCCCCTGGATTGGACAGGGGATGAAAAACTGTTTTTT. As protein: CASSPLDWTGDEKLFF.

This clonotype has a single count. V gene TRBV27 combines with J gene TRBJ1-1; maybe TRBD1 (6 bases). The CDR3 is 15 residues long. CDR1 and CDR2 from the germline V gene are MNHEY and SMNVEV (reference sequence). The V end was cut by 0 bases, the J end by 3 bases, with 11 bases between. CDR3: CASSLSERGDTEAFF. CDR3 bases: TGTGCCAGCAGTTTATCTGAGAGGGGGGACACTGAAGCTTTCTTT.

The chain carries TRBV30 and TRBJ2-1; D is uncertain. Between the trimmed V and J ends, which lost 0 bases and 8 bases, there was a span of 14 bases. The CDR3 runs to 14 residues. Germline CDR1 and CDR2: GTSNPN and SVGIG (reference sequence). The CDR3: CAWSVGLVGDEQFF. In DNA, the CDR3 is TGTGCCTGGAGTGTCGGGCTAGTCGGAGATGAGCAGTTCTTC.

This chain uses TRBV20-1 with TRBJ2-1; possibly TRBD2 for D (6 bases). Looked up from germline, CDR1 is DFQATT and CDR2 is SNEGSKA (reference sequence). The CDR3 runs 13 residues. Trimming took off 0 bases at V and 10 bases at J, with 13 bases between the two ends. DNA of the CDR3: TGCAGTGCTAGAGATACGACTAGGAAAGAGCAGTTCTTC. This gives the protein CSARDTTRKEQFF.

The V gene is TRBV5-1, the J gene TRBJ2-5, with D unclear. Germline CDR1 reads SGHRS; CDR2 reads YFSETQ. V lost 4 bases to trimming and J lost 2 bases, with 15 bases between them. The CDR3 contains 15 residues. In nucleotides, the CDR3 is TGCGCCAGCAGCGGGTGGCTAACCCAACAAGAGACCCAGTACTTC. This encodes CASSGWLTQQETQYF.

There are a few counts of this clonotype. This sequence joins TRBV15 and TRBJ2-1; 10 bases match TRBD1. Germline V gene lookup returns CDR1 LNHNV and CDR2 YYDKDF (reference sequence). V shed 6 bases, J shed 4 bases, and the junction held 6 bases outside the gene matches. The CDR3 loop spans 15 amino acids. CDR3 DNA sequence: TGTGCCACCAGTAGGGGGACAGGGGATTACAATGAGCAGTTCTTC. It specifies CATSRGTGDYNEQFF.

Concerning this clonotype: At one end, the junction sequence differs from germline, possibly due to a read error. V is TRBV7-8 and J is TRBJ2-5; D is ambiguous. This CDR3 has 14 amino acids. Germline V gene data show CDR1 as SGHVS and CDR2 as FQNEAQ. CDR3: CTSRLRKTQETQYF. The CDR3 nucleotides read TGTACCAGCAGGTTAAGGAAGACCCAAGAGACCCAGTACTTC.

This clonotype has a handful of counts. This chain connects TRBV20-1 to TRBJ2-7; possibly TRBD2 for D (7 bases). The germline V gene encodes CDR1 DFQATT and CDR2 SNEGSKA (reference sequence). The CDR3 sequence is 16 residues long. V dropped 0 bases and J dropped 0 bases, with 15 bases sitting between them. The CDR3 sequence: CSAREGGGLNSYEQYF. CDR3 DNA sequence: TGCAGTGCTAGAGAGGGGGGGGGCTTAAACTCCTACGAGCAGTACTTC.

The rearrangement uses TRBV4-1 and TRBJ2-5; 7 bases line up with TRBD1. The germline CDR1 and CDR2 sequences are MGHRA and YSYEKL. The V and J ends lost 2 bases and 5 bases, in that order; junction bases with no gene match: 11. This CDR3 region has 16 residues. The chain's CDR3 is CASSQSSGRGRETQYF. The CDR3 DNA sequence: TGCGCCAGCAGCCAAAGCAGTGGAAGGGGGCGGGAGACCCAGTACTTC.